This record looks at one T cell receptor (beta chain) sequence and its context. The sample holds a few counts of this clone. The antigen it binds to is not known. No base qualities exist here, and no much larger clone lies one base off it. At the DNA level, this CDR3 is encoded by other sequences in the same sample as well. Relative to germline, V is missing 0 bases and J is missing 10 bases, with 3 bases of the junction outside any gene match. Including cysteine and phenylalanine, the CDR3 has 15 amino acids. Only the CDR3 DNA stays, 45 bases, in frame from base 1. CDR1 and CDR2, looked up from the germline V gene, are SGDLS and YYNGEE. The sample belongs to a study of beta chain features in type 1 diabetes (dated by TCRdb to the late 2010s). For context, the study as a whole: Patients and healthy donors did not differ in mean age, gender distribution, total cell number or subset yield. A total of under 140,000,000 sorted cells were examined across all samples, and the number of cells per subset was strongly correlated with RNA yield. In the study, TCRB repertoires of sorted circulating CD4+ T cell subsets from recently diagnosed type 1 diabetes patients were compared with those of matched healthy donors. Naive and central memory subsets were obtained from all 30 or so donors, but regulatory and stem cell-like memory subsets were isolated from only 8 patients and 8 healthy donors. The paper as a whole reports these results and caveats: Because cDNA was sequenced instead of genomic DNA, activated cells with high expression could be over-represented, although the groups did not differ in activation or CD3 levels. Shorter templates might have been favored by PCR, but patient and control samples were amplified and corrected together, so both groups would have been affected equally by any skew. Fewer insertions and more nucleotide deletions at VDJ recombination sites were observed in patients with type 1 diabetes, implying thymic rearrangement abnormalities. Because small numbers of individuals were included in the HLA sub-analyses, any influence of HLA type on TCRB rearrangement was left unresolved. Naive, central memory and regulatory TCRB repertoires appeared to be more similar among patients than among healthy donors. Type 1 diabetes patients showed a moderate but significant shortening of TCRB CDR3 length in all four CD4+ subsets.

The entire amount of isolated RNA was reverse transcribed using the High Capacity cDNA Reverse Transcription Kit, so the sequenced TCRB transcripts were expressed ones. Deep immunoSEQ sequencing was applied to naive, central memory and regulatory T cell samples, giving an average of roughly 3.5 million total reads per sample. After sorted cells were lysed in RLT buffer, RNA was extracted with DNase-treated RNeasy Micro or Mini kits, with the choice depending on cell number. To prevent cross-contamination, each cell subset was processed individually, whereas patient and healthy donor samples were processed jointly. TCRB sequences were amplified from cDNA with the immunoSEQ multiplex PCR, producing 87-bp fragments spanning the CDR3 region. Sequencing of the amplicons was performed on the Illumina HiSeq platform. In the paper's pipeline: Synthetic template baselines were used to correct PCR bias computationally, reads within Hamming distance 2 were collapsed, and singletons that could not be merged were discarded. Reads were aligned against IMGT to assign V, D and J genes, CDR3 length and insertions or deletions at six rearrangement sites. Clonotype counts were normalized to sorted cell number within each subset before computing true diversity and Gini coefficients with the tcR R package. The overlap coefficient, calculated on TCRB nucleotide sequences, was used to measure repertoire sharing. The table was pulled from immuneACCESS by TCRdb, which kept in-frame rearrangements only. Such tables lose some clones; where checked, under half of the loss comes from unresolved V genes, and the rest has no known cause. The DNA was the basis for D and trimming; V, J and clone size are from that table. This sample gives more than 100,000 clones in total; around 8.8% of them show up just once. Clones ranked in the top ten supply under 0.9% of the sample.

Each donor gave one peripheral blood draw, averaging roughly 100 mL, which was collected into heparinised tubes. Using a panel that included CD45RO, CCR7, CD25, CD127, CD95 and CD27, naive, central memory, regulatory and stem cell-like memory CD4+ T cells were sorted on a BD FACSAria II. All sorted populations exceeded 95% purity. PBMCs were separated immediately by Lymphoprep density gradient centrifugation and were stained directly, without being cultured. So that batch effects would be minimized, each experiment stained and sorted samples in pairs, pairing one healthy donor with one patient. This clonotype originated in a man aged 30 to 39 with type 1 diabetes. The chain was built from TRBV9 and TRBJ1-6; 11 central bases correspond to TRBD1. What was sequenced was central memory CD4+ T cells from blood. The CDR3 has the sequence CASSVGTGGSSPLHF. The nucleotides read TGTGCCAGCAGCGTAGGGACAGGGGGCAGCTCACCCCTCCACTTT.